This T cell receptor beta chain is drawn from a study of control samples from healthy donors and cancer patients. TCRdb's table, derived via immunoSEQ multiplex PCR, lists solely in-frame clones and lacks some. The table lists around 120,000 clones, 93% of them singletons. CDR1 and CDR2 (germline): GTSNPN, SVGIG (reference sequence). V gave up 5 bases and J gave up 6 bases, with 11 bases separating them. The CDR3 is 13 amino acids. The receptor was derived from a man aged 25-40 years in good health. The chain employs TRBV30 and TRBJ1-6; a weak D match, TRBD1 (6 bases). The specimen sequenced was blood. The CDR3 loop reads CAWGGLANSPLHF. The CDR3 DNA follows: TGTGCCTGGGGGGGGCTGGCTAATTCACCCCTCCACTTT.